These 22 T cell receptor beta chains were all obtained from the same sample, sequenced in a study of blood T cell repertoires in COVID-19. Method: immunoSEQ multiplex PCR; TCRdb's copy keeps in-frame clones and lacks some. The data show over 300,000 clones, with around 90% seen just once and approximately 6.2% held by the top ten. The sample comprised peripheral blood. The receptor set was obtained from a man between 18 and 29 years old with active or convalescent COVID-19.

The genes are TRBV28 and TRBJ2-3, with 7 bases aligning to TRBD1. This CDR3 region has 13 residues. CDR1 and CDR2 from the germline V gene are MDHEN and SYDVKM. With 1 base clipped from V and 8 bases from J, the junction kept 3 bases outside the gene matches. CDR3 coding DNA: TGTGCCAGCAGTTTATTACAGGGGAGTACGCAGTATTTT. This gives the protein CASSLLQGSTQYF.

This rearrangement joins TRBV4-1 to TRBJ2-3, with D perhaps TRBD1 (5 bases). Germline CDR1 reads MGHRA; CDR2 reads YSYEKL. The CDR3 length is 12 residues. V lost 1 base to trimming and J lost 6 bases, with 5 bases between them. The CDR3: CASSQAGDTQYF. CDR3 bases: TGCGCCAGCAGCCAAGCAGGGGATACGCAGTATTTT.

The rearrangement uses TRBV6-5 and TRBJ2-4; 12 positions agree with TRBD1. The CDR3 contains 15 residues. Germline trimming cut 5 bases from V and 9 bases from J; bases unmatched to any gene: 8. Looked up from germline, CDR1 is MNHEY and CDR2 is SVGAGI. The CDR3 nucleotides are TGTGCCAGCAGTCCCTCGGGGACAGGGGGCGGCATTCAGTACTTC. It encodes CASSPSGTGGGIQYF.

The chain joins TRBV7-3 to TRBJ2-3, with 7 positions matching TRBD2. The CDR3 is 16 amino acids. J gave up 2 bases and V 5 bases, and 10 bases lay outside the gene matches. CDR1 and CDR2 (germline): SGHTA, FQGTGA. The CDR3 DNA reads TGTGCCAGCAGCCCCCGATTGACTAGCCCCACAGATACGCAGTATTTT. It codes for CASSPRLTSPTDTQYF.

The chain couples TRBV19 to TRBJ1-2; D call uncertain. Germline V gives CDR1 LNHDA, CDR2 SQIVND (reference sequence). The CDR3 contains 13 residues. V was cut by 5 bases and J by 2 bases, with 9 bases left in between. The chain's CDR3 is CASSEPGNYGYTF. CDR3 bases: TGTGCCAGTAGTGAGCCGGGGAACTATGGCTACACCTTC.

This clone was detected only once. For the CDR3, the DNA is TGTGCCAGCAGCCCCGGAGCGGGGGGGCGGGCAACGCAGTATTTT. This translates into CASSPGAGGRATQYF. The chain carries TRBV7-2 and TRBJ2-3; 10 bases map to TRBD2. Trimming at V came to 5 bases and at J to 9 bases, leaving 11 bases not matched to a gene. There are 15 residues in the CDR3. Germline V gene sequence: CDR1 SGHTA, CDR2 FQGNSA.

This clone was counted a single time. The CDR3 DNA reads TGTGCCAGCAGTTACTTCTTCGACTACACCGGGGAGCTGTTTTTT. Its protein product is CASSYFFDYTGELFF. This rearrangement joins TRBV6-2 or TRBV6-3 to TRBJ2-2, with D unresolved. The germline V and J ends were trimmed by 1 base and 3 bases, with 9 bases remaining between them. The CDR3 has 15 amino acids. Germline V gene lookup returns CDR1 MNHEY and CDR2 SVGEGT.

This clone has just a few counts. The rearrangement uses TRBV19 and TRBJ2-3; D is unresolved. Germline loops: CDR1 LNHDA, CDR2 SQIVND (reference sequence). Trimming removed 5 bases from V and 2 bases from J, with 11 bases in between. This CDR3 region has 14 residues. The CDR3 protein is CASSLARYTDTQYF. The CDR3 DNA reads TGTGCCAGTAGTTTAGCCCGGTACACAGATACGCAGTATTTT.

The chain combines TRBV5-5 with TRBJ1-5, with D maybe TRBD1 (5 bases). V dropped 0 bases and J dropped 1 base, with 5 bases sitting between them. This CDR3 is 14 amino acids long. In germline, CDR1 is SGHKS, CDR2 YYEKEE (reference sequence). The CDR3 sequence: CASSLAGSNQPQHF. CDR3 sequence (DNA): TGTGCCAGCAGCTTGGCAGGGAGCAATCAGCCCCAGCATTTT.

The chain uses TRBV3-1 (or the pseudogene TRBV3-2) and TRBJ1-1; D may be TRBD1 (6 bases). The V end lost 4 bases, the J end lost 3 bases, and 12 bases lay between the germline ends. CDR3 length: 14 amino acids. Germline CDR1 reads LGHDT; CDR2 reads YNNKEL (reference sequence). The CDR3 loop reads CASSRSPGDTEAFF. In nucleotides, the CDR3 is TGTGCCAGCAGCCGATCCCCAGGGGACACTGAAGCTTTCTTT.

J is TRBJ2-5 and V is TRBV3-1 (or the pseudogene TRBV3-2); 8 bases map to TRBD2. The CDR3 is made up of 15 amino acids. The germline V gene has CDR1 LGHDT and CDR2 YNNKEL (reference sequence). V was clipped by 4 bases and J by 1 base; unmatched bases: 5. The CDR3 loop reads CASSLSGALQETQYF. DNA of the CDR3: TGTGCCAGCAGCCTTAGCGGGGCCCTCCAAGAGACCCAGTACTTC.

The gene calls are TRBV6-2 or TRBV6-3 and TRBJ2-5; D perhaps matches TRBD2 (6 bases). V gave up 6 bases and J gave up 1 base, with 9 bases separating them. Looked up from germline, CDR1 is MNHEY and CDR2 is SVGEGT. The CDR3 is 13 amino acids. The CDR3 coding sequence is TGTGCCAGCAGCCGGACTACCCAAGAGACCCAGTACTTC. Encoded protein: CASSRTTQETQYF.

Remarks on this clone: Compared with germline, one end of the junction differs, possibly owing to a read error. J is TRBJ1-1 and V is TRBV10-1, with TRBD1 as a possible D gene (5 bases). Germline CDR1 reads WNHNN; CDR2 reads SYGVQD (reference sequence). This CDR3 region has 18 residues. CDR3: CASSEKRSRVFIEAEAFF. In DNA form, the CDR3 reads TGCGCCAGTAGTGAAAAAAGGTCCAGGGTGTTTATTGAAGCTGAAGCTTTCTTT.

CDR3 in DNA: TGTGCCAGTAGTATCCATTCCGCACAACAAGAGACCCAGTACTTC. Its protein is CASSIHSAQQETQYF. V gene TRBV19 combines with J gene TRBJ2-5; D ambiguous. Trimming cost V 3 bases and J 2 bases, with 13 bases left between them. The CDR3 extends over 15 amino acids. The germline V gene has CDR1 LNHDA and CDR2 SQIVND (reference sequence).

The V call is TRBV28, the J call TRBJ2-5, with 9 bases that match TRBD1. J gave up 2 bases and V 4 bases, and 8 bases lay outside the gene matches. The CDR3 totals 16 residues. Germline CDR1 reads MDHEN; CDR2 reads SYDVKM. Written as DNA, the CDR3 is TGTGCCAGCAGTTCCCTAGGGGACAGGGAACAAGAGACCCAGTACTTC. Protein product: CASSSLGDREQETQYF.

This chain uses TRBV6-2 or TRBV6-3 with TRBJ2-1, with 7 nucleotides matching TRBD2. Germline V lookup: CDR1 MNHEY, CDR2 SVGEGT. The CDR3 is 14 residues long. V was clipped by 3 bases and J by 7 bases; unmatched bases: 6. The CDR3 spells CASSYRLAGNEQFF. In nucleotides, the CDR3 is TGTGCCAGCAGTTATCGACTAGCCGGGAATGAGCAGTTCTTC.

The chain couples TRBV5-1 to TRBJ2-3; a possible D gene is TRBD2 (5 bases). Germline CDR1 SGHRS, CDR2 YFSETQ. This CDR3 has 14 residues. V lost 3 bases, J lost 2 bases, and 10 bases lay in between. The CDR3 loop is CASSSGGVTDTQYF. Written as DNA, the CDR3 is TGCGCCAGCAGCTCCGGAGGAGTCACAGATACGCAGTATTTT.

Turning to this clone: Other DNA variants within this sample encode the same CDR3. The rearrangement uses TRBV5-6 and TRBJ1-1, with D possibly matching TRBD1 (5 bases). V lost 3 bases and J lost 1, with 13 bases in between. The CDR3 totals 15 residues. Germline V gene data show CDR1 as SGHDT and CDR2 as YYEEEE. The CDR3 spells CASSWGGFRNTEAFF. CDR3 DNA: TGTGCCAGCAGCTGGGGCGGATTCAGGAACACTGAAGCTTTCTTT.

This clone has only a few counts. The chain employs TRBV30 and TRBJ1-4; 8 bases line up with TRBD1. The CDR3 runs 16 residues. The V gene's germline CDR1 is GTSNPN and CDR2 SVGIG (reference sequence). V lost 1 base and J lost 4; bases outside the gene matches: 8. CDR3 amino acids: CAWSGAGTGRNEKLFF. In DNA form, the CDR3 reads TGTGCCTGGAGTGGGGCCGGGACAGGACGTAATGAAAAACTGTTTTTT.

The chain joins TRBV4-1 to TRBJ2-1, with 9 nucleotides matching TRBD2. Germline CDR1 reads MGHRA; CDR2 reads YSYEKL. J was trimmed by 8 bases and V by 4 bases; bases with no gene match: 6. The CDR3 totals 14 residues. CDR3: CASSRGLAPDEQFF. The CDR3 nucleotides are TGCGCCAGCAGCCGCGGACTAGCGCCGGATGAGCAGTTCTTC.

The J gene is TRBJ1-1, the V gene TRBV10-3, with 8 bases fitting TRBD1. CDR3 length equals 14 residues. V lost 0 bases to trimming and J lost 7 bases; unmatched junction nucleotides: 4. Germline loops: CDR1 ENHRY, CDR2 SYGVKD. As DNA, the CDR3 is TGTGCCATCAGTGAGTCGACAGGGGAGGTTGAAGCTTTCTTT. Its translation is CAISESTGEVEAFF.

This clone came up once. The CDR3 protein is CASSDTGGPALYGYTF. In DNA form, the CDR3 reads TGTGCCAGCAGCGATACAGGGGGCCCAGCCTTATATGGCTACACCTTC. The J gene is TRBJ1-2, the V gene TRBV7-9; TRBD1 aligns across 9 bases. Trimming cost V 5 bases and J 5 bases; bases outside gene matches: 12. The germline gives CDR1 SEHNR, CDR2 FQNEAQ (reference sequence). This CDR3 is 16 amino acids long.